This T cell receptor (delta chain) appears in the sequencing data of a study of gamma-delta T cells after stem cell transplantation (dated by TCRdb to 2015 to 2016). Library preparation employed RT-PCR. Sequenced on an Illumina MiSeq. After TCRdb called clones again from the public reads with CATT, rows with identical DNA were merged. This sample comprises fewer than 2,500 delta-chain clones, 40% to 55% of them detected only once. The ten largest clones represent 15% to 20% of the sample. As for this clone: Its antigen is not yet known. An end of the junction differs from the germline gene, which may be a read error.

The germline V gene yields TSWWSYY for CDR1 and QGS for CDR2. Inclusive of the bounding cysteine and phenylalanine, the CDR3 is 22 residues long. The read is trimmed to its CDR3 DNA, 66 bases read in frame from base 1. This sequence originates from a human donor. It is not recorded whose cells these are; they may come from a transplant donor. The sample taken for sequencing was gamma-delta T cells. Here the chain combines TRDV1 and TRDJ1; 9 bases in the junction line up with TRDD3. The CDR3 protein sequence reads: CALGEGRLPPTGGPAPTVKLIF. In nucleotide form, the sequence is TGTGCTCTTGGGGAAGGAAGGCTTCCTCCCACTGGGGGACCAGCACCGACCGTTAAACTCATCTTT.